These 30 T cell receptor beta chains originate from one sample sequenced in a study of shared clonotypes between healthy human individuals. The table came from immunoSEQ multiplex PCR; TCRdb's copy has only in-frame clones and leaves some out. The table includes 1 million to 1.2 million clones, approximately 77% detected once. Material: memory CD4+ T cells from PBMCs. Subset: CD45RA-negative fraction. Receptors originate from a man between 18 and 35 years old in good health. Some clones in this sample may be carry-over from other donors' samples.

J is TRBJ2-1 and V is TRBV6-6; D might be TRBD2 (5 bases). CDR1 is MNHNY and CDR2 is SVGAGI in the germline V gene (reference sequence). There are 15 residues in the CDR3. V shed 7 bases and J shed 5 bases, with 18 bases lying between them. The CDR3 region is CASTPFLEENNEQFF. In DNA, the CDR3 is TGTGCCAGCACCCCCTTTCTGGAGGAAAACAATGAGCAGTTCTTC.

The chain recombines TRBV2 with TRBJ2-5; the D gene is possibly TRBD2 (5 bases). Germline CDR1 is SNHLY and CDR2 is FYNNEI. The CDR3 covers 11 residues. V was clipped by 8 bases and J by 6 bases, with 10 bases between them. DNA for the CDR3: TGTGCCAGCGCCGAGGGCCAGACCCAGTACTTC. This codes for CASAEGQTQYF.

This chain uses TRBV13 with TRBJ1-6, with a possible D match to TRBD1 (6 bases). The CDR3 spans 17 residues. Germline CDR1 reads PRHDT; CDR2 reads FYEKMQ (reference sequence). V lost 0 bases and J lost 6, with 15 bases in between. This CDR3 is CASSLGPTGQGNSPLHF. DNA for the CDR3: TGTGCCAGCAGCTTAGGCCCAACAGGGCAAGGTAATTCACCCCTCCACTTT.

The V call is TRBV19, the J call TRBJ1-3; D is uncertain. CDR1 LNHDA and CDR2 SQIVND come from the germline V gene (reference sequence). The CDR3 has 14 residues. Trimming cost V 3 bases and J 0 bases, with 6 bases left between them. Here the CDR3 reads CASSIGFSGNTIYF. Here the CDR3 DNA reads TGTGCCAGTAGTATTGGATTCTCTGGAAACACCATATATTTT. Complete variable domain (other parts from reference TRBV19 and TRBJ1-3): DGGITQSPKYLFRKEGQNVTLSCEQNLNHDAMYWYRQDPGQGLRLIYYSQIVNDFQKGDIAEGYSVSREKKESFPLTVTSAQKNPTAFYLCASSIGFSGNTIYFGEGSWLTVV.

The chain combines TRBV11-2 with TRBJ2-7; possibly TRBD1 for D (6 bases). CDR1 is SGHAT, CDR2 FQNNGV, per germline. The CDR3 has 13 amino acids. Trimming cost V 5 bases and J 5 bases, with 13 bases left between them. The CDR3 DNA is TGTGCCAGCAGCCCTGGACAGACGAACGAGCAGTACTTC. This translates into CASSPGQTNEQYF.

The chain employs TRBV29-1 and TRBJ2-2; 7 bases map to TRBD1. The germline CDR1 and CDR2 sequences are SQVTM and ANQGSEA. The J segment lost 0 bases and the V segment lost 4 bases, leaving 14 bases of the junction unmatched. CDR3 length: 18 amino acids. CDR3 sequence (DNA): TGCAGCGTTGGGCCCCCCGGAAGACAGGGAGCGAACACCGGGGAGCTGTTTTTT. As protein: CSVGPPGRQGANTGELFF.

The chain employs TRBV19 and TRBJ1-5; D is uncertain. Trimming removed 3 bases from V and 6 bases from J, with 9 bases in between. This CDR3 has 13 amino acids. From germline, CDR1 is LNHDA and CDR2 SQIVND (reference sequence). The CDR3 sequence: CASSIEDPQPQHF. DNA for the CDR3: TGTGCCAGTAGTATTGAGGACCCTCAGCCCCAGCATTTT.

As for this clone: Other DNA sequences in this specimen translate into the identical CDR3. V is TRBV5-1 and J is TRBJ1-3; possibly TRBD1 for D (5 bases). Germline V gives CDR1 SGHRS, CDR2 YFSETQ. V gave up 1 base and J gave up 0 bases, with 8 bases separating them. The CDR3 spans 15 residues. The CDR3: CASSLQGSSGNTIYF. CDR3 in DNA: TGCGCCAGCAGCTTGCAGGGTAGCTCTGGAAACACCATATATTTT.

This chain uses TRBV15 with TRBJ2-7; D uncertain. The CDR3 sequence is 14 residues long. Germline-derived CDR1 and CDR2 are LNHNV and YYDKDF (reference sequence). The ends were cut back, 0 bases at V and 7 bases at J, with 13 bases in the middle. The CDR3 loop is CATSRDTALAEQYF. DNA of the CDR3: TGTGCCACCAGCAGAGACACTGCCCTGGCGGAGCAGTACTTC.

The chain is built from TRBV7-6 and TRBJ2-3, with D perhaps TRBD2 (5 bases). Germline V gene sequence: CDR1 SGHVS, CDR2 FNYEAQ. The V and J ends lost 5 bases and 0 bases respectively, with 12 bases between them. CDR3 length: 15 residues. CDR3 nucleotide sequence: TGTGCCAGCAGCAAAAGGACGGGGAGCACAGATACGCAGTATTTT. Encoded protein: CASSKRTGSTDTQYF. The full variable domain, in which reference TRBV7-6 and TRBJ2-3 provide the parts outside the CDR3, is GAGVSQSPRYKVTKRGQDVALRCDPISGHVSLYWYRQALGQGPEFLTYFNYEAQQDKSGLPNDRFSAERPEGSISTLTIQRTEQRDSAMYRCASSKRTGSTDTQYFGPGTRLTVL.

The gene calls are TRBV2 and TRBJ2-3; no clear D gene. Per germline, CDR1 SNHLY and CDR2 FYNNEI. Trimming shortened V by 4 bases and J by 6 bases, and 8 bases separated the two germline ends. This CDR3 spans 12 amino acids. The CDR3 region is CASSGTFDTQYF. CDR3 bases: TGTGCCAGCAGTGGGACCTTCGATACGCAGTATTTT.

The chain carries TRBV10-3 and TRBJ2-4, with D possibly TRBD1 on 6 matching bases. Germline V CDR1 and CDR2: ENHRY, SYGVKD. V lost 2 bases and J 0 bases, leaving 8 bases between the germline ends. This CDR3 has 15 amino acids. CDR3 DNA: TGTGCCATCAGTGAGGGACAGCTAGCCAAAAACATTCAGTACTTC. Translation gives CAISEGQLAKNIQYF.

This chain joins TRBV2 and TRBJ1-4; TRBD1 is a possible D gene (5 bases). CDR3 length equals 14 residues. V was trimmed by 2 bases and J by 7 bases, leaving 11 bases between them. Germline lookup yields CDR1 SNHLY and CDR2 FYNNEI. The CDR3 DNA follows: TGTGCCAGCAGTGAATCCCAGGGCCGTGAAAAACTGTTTTTT. It encodes CASSESQGREKLFF.

This rearrangement joins TRBV2 to TRBJ2-6; D is uncertain. The CDR3 has 14 amino acids. The ends were cut back, 7 bases at V and 1 base at J, with 8 bases in the middle. CDR1 and CDR2 from the germline V gene are SNHLY and FYNNEI. The chain's CDR3 is CASKQQSGANVLTF. The CDR3 DNA reads TGTGCCAGCAAGCAACAGTCTGGGGCCAACGTCCTGACTTTC.

This chain links TRBV2 with TRBJ1-5, with D unclear. The V gene's germline CDR1 is SNHLY and CDR2 FYNNEI. The CDR3 runs 12 residues. V lost 2 bases and J 7 bases, leaving 6 bases between the germline ends. This CDR3 reads CASSEYGQPQHF. The DNA for the CDR3 is TGTGCCAGCAGTGAATATGGCCAGCCCCAGCATTTT.

This chain joins TRBV5-1 and TRBJ1-3; D gene ambiguous. This CDR3 region has 13 residues. Germline lookup yields CDR1 SGHRS and CDR2 YFSETQ. V dropped 1 base and J dropped 14 bases, with 16 bases sitting between them. CDR3 sequence reads: CASSLNGPDVLYF. The CDR3 DNA sequence: TGCGCCAGCAGCTTGAACGGGCCCGACGTTCTATATTTT. Variable domain in full (rest from reference TRBV5-1 and TRBJ1-3): KAGVTQTPRYLIKTRGQQVTLSCSPISGHRSVSWYQQTPGQGLQFLFEYFSETQRNKGNFPGRFSGRQFSNSRSEMNVSTLELGDSALYLCASSLNGPDVLYFGEGSWLTVV.

This clone was counted a single time. The rearrangement joins TRBV2 to TRBJ1-5; tentatively, D is TRBD1 (6 bases). The CDR3 runs 15 residues. The germline V and J ends were trimmed by 4 bases and 4 bases, with 14 bases remaining between them. Germline CDR1 is SNHLY and CDR2 is FYNNEI. CDR3 sequence (DNA): TGTGCCAGCAGTGTCCAGGGGTGGGAGAATCAGCCCCAGCATTTT. This gives the protein CASSVQGWENQPQHF. Full variable domain (rest looked up from reference TRBV2 and TRBJ1-5): EPEVTQTPSHQVTQMGQEVILRCVPISNHLYFYWYRQILGQKVEFLVSFYNNEISEKSEIFDDQFSVERPDGSNFTLKIRSTKLEDSAMYFCASSVQGWENQPQHFGDGTRLSIL.

The chain couples TRBV7-2 to TRBJ2-5; TRBD2 matches 11 bases. CDR1 and CDR2 from the germline V gene are SGHTA and FQGNSA. V trimming: 5 bases; J trimming: 4 bases; junction bases outside the gene matches: 3. The CDR3 contains 14 residues. DNA of the CDR3: TGTGCCAGCAGCACCGGACTAGCGGGAGAGACCCAGTACTTC. It encodes CASSTGLAGETQYF.

This clone was detected many times. The rearrangement links TRBV7-9 to TRBJ2-2; either TRBD1 or TRBD2 may fit D (5 bases each). CDR1 SEHNR and CDR2 FQNEAQ come from the germline V gene (reference sequence). The CDR3 spans 15 residues. The V end lost 5 bases, the J end lost 4 bases, and 14 bases lay between the germline ends. The CDR3 loop reads CASSRGVGGTGELFF. The CDR3 DNA reads TGTGCCAGCAGCCGGGGCGTCGGAGGCACCGGGGAGCTGTTTTTT.

Turning to this clone: The germline gene is not matched at one end of the junction; a read error may be the cause. This CDR3 is also generated by other DNA sequences in the sample. The V and J genes are TRBV18 and TRBJ1-1; a possible D gene is TRBD1 (6 bases). The germline gives CDR1 KGHSH, CDR2 LQKENI. This CDR3 has 14 amino acids. The chain's CDR3 is CASSPSLDSTEAFF. CDR3 coding DNA: TGTGCCAGCTCACCAAGTCTGGACAGCACTGAGGCTTTCTTT.

This chain uses TRBV4-2 with TRBJ2-3, with 7 bases identical to TRBD1. The germline CDR1 and CDR2 sequences are LGHNA and YNFKEQ. The CDR3 spans 17 residues. Trimming took 0 bases from V and 3 from J; bases not matched to a gene: 9. The CDR3 loop reads CASSQEWGQPGTDTQYF. CDR3 bases: TGTGCCAGCAGCCAAGAATGGGGACAGCCGGGGACAGATACGCAGTATTTT.

This chain uses TRBV2 with TRBJ2-7; 8 bases are a match to TRBD2. Trimming took 3 bases from V and 4 from J; bases not matched to a gene: 5. The CDR3 has 14 amino acids. Germline-derived CDR1 and CDR2 are SNHLY and FYNNEI. This chain's CDR3 is CASSDLLAGYEQYF. In nucleotides, the CDR3 is TGTGCCAGCAGTGACCTTCTAGCGGGTTACGAGCAGTACTTC.

This chain's CDR3 is CASRGGRGGTQETQYF. As DNA, the CDR3 is TGTGCCAGCAGGGGGGGCAGGGGAGGCACCCAAGAGACCCAGTACTTC. The chain employs TRBV2 and TRBJ2-5, with D perhaps TRBD1 or TRBD2 (6 bases each). The CDR3 runs to 16 residues. Per germline, CDR1 SNHLY and CDR2 FYNNEI. With 6 bases removed from V and 1 base from J, the gap between germline ends came to 18 bases. The variable domain in full, with the rest retrieved from reference TRBV2 and TRBJ2-5, is EPEVTQTPSHQVTQMGQEVILRCVPISNHLYFYWYRQILGQKVEFLVSFYNNEISEKSEIFDDQFSVERPDGSNFTLKIRSTKLEDSAMYFCASRGGRGGTQETQYFGPGTRLLVL.

This clone has a handful of counts. The chain carries TRBV6-5 and TRBJ1-1, with D possibly TRBD1 on 6 matching bases. Germline values: CDR1 MNHEY, CDR2 SVGAGI. The CDR3 runs to 14 residues. V dropped 7 bases and J dropped 5 bases, with 17 bases sitting between them. The CDR3 sequence is CASTPGGGVTEAFF. The CDR3 DNA sequence: TGTGCCAGCACCCCTGGAGGGGGAGTTACTGAAGCTTTCTTT.

In the case of this clone: Given a much more abundant clone one base away, this may be a read error. This specimen includes other DNA sequences encoding the same CDR3. The chain employs TRBV5-1 and TRBJ1-1, with 8 bases identical to TRBD1. V lost 2 bases to trimming and J lost 0 bases; unmatched junction nucleotides: 0. The CDR3 spans 14 residues. Looked up from germline, CDR1 is SGHRS and CDR2 is YFSETQ. In DNA form, the CDR3 reads TGCGCCAGCAGCTTACAGGGGGTGAACACTGAAGCTTTCTTT. It codes for CASSLQGVNTEAFF.

The chain has TRBV28 and TRBJ2-7; D perhaps matches TRBD2 (5 bases). From germline, CDR1 is MDHEN and CDR2 SYDVKM. Deletions cut 5 bases from V and 6 bases from J, with 11 bases between. There are 12 residues in the CDR3. CDR3 nucleotide sequence: TGTGCCAGCAGTGAATCAGGACTCGAGCAGTACTTC. This translates into CASSESGLEQYF.

The chain combines TRBV11-2 with TRBJ2-3, with TRBD1 matching over 10 bases. The trim removed 5 bases at V and 2 bases at J, leaving 7 bases unmatched. The CDR3 contains 16 residues. Germline V gives CDR1 SGHAT, CDR2 FQNNGV. DNA for the CDR3: TGTGCCAGCAGCACATGGACAGGGGGAAACACAGATACGCAGTATTTT. Amino acids: CASSTWTGGNTDTQYF.

The rearrangement uses TRBV28 and TRBJ1-2; D call uncertain. CDR3 length: 13 residues. Trimming shortened V by 6 bases and J by 12 bases, and 20 bases separated the two germline ends. Germline lookup yields CDR1 MDHEN and CDR2 SYDVKM. CDR3 protein: CASSPRNGGLDTF. Written as DNA, the CDR3 is TGTGCCAGCAGCCCTCGAAATGGAGGTTTGGACACCTTC.

This chain links TRBV27 with TRBJ1-2; TRBD1 matches 7 bases. J was trimmed by 3 bases and V by 5 bases; bases with no gene match: 6. Per germline, CDR1 MNHEY and CDR2 SMNVEV (reference sequence). This CDR3 has 14 residues. The CDR3 loop reads CASSAQQGHYGYTF. CDR3 sequence (DNA): TGTGCCAGCAGTGCCCAACAGGGGCACTATGGCTACACCTTC.

The genes are TRBV4-1 and TRBJ2-3; possibly TRBD1 or TRBD2 for D (5 bases each). Germline CDR1 reads MGHRA; CDR2 reads YSYEKL. The CDR3 has 15 amino acids. The germline V and J ends were trimmed by 1 base and 3 bases, with 11 bases remaining between them. The CDR3 coding sequence is TGCGCCAGCAGCCAAGTGGGGGTTTGGACAGATACGCAGTATTTT. This encodes CASSQVGVWTDTQYF.